Following are 24 T cell receptor beta chains from one sample sequenced in a study of blood T cells in healthy people across ages. A second PCR of roughly 7 to 11 cycles used a sample-barcoded 5' primer and a J-beta primer mix. TCRdb redid the calling of the 5' RACE reads with MiXCR, one entry per CDR3 protein. Counted here are some 1,500,000 distinct CDR3 sequences, 42% occurring once; the ten biggest clones make up about 4%. Sequenced sample: blood. The receptors stem from a young woman in good health.

This clonotype came up a few times. As DNA, the CDR3 is TGCAGCGGCGAGGGTCGGGACAGGGGGCCCGAAGCTTTCTTT. Translated, it gives CSGEGRDRGPEAFF. This chain joins TRBV29-1 and TRBJ1-1, with TRBD1 matching over 12 bases. Germline V gene data show CDR1 as SQVTM and CDR2 as ANQGSEA. This CDR3 is 14 amino acids long. The V gene end was trimmed by 7 bases and the J gene end by 8 bases; junction bases not matched to a gene: 11. Complete variable domain (other parts from reference TRBV29-1 and TRBJ1-1): SAVISQKPSRDICQRGTSLTIQCQVDSQVTMMFWYRQQPGQSLTLIATANQGSEATYESGFVIDKFPISRPNLTFSTLTVSNMSPEDSSIYLCSGEGRDRGPEAFFGQGTRLTVV.

This clonotype came up a few times. This chain connects TRBV20-1 to TRBJ2-7, with D perhaps TRBD1 (5 bases). The germline CDR1 and CDR2 sequences are DFQATT and SNEGSKA (reference sequence). Trimming cost V 2 bases and J 3 bases, with 11 bases left between them. The CDR3 sequence is 13 residues long. The CDR3, as DNA: TGCAGTGCTAGATTCGACAGAGTCTACGAGCAGTACTTC. Translating gives CSARFDRVYEQYF.

This clonotype was found a few times. The rearrangement uses TRBV27 and TRBJ2-1, with D uncertain. The end of the DNA aligns better with TRBJ2-7, so the J call may be wrong. CDR3 length: 16 amino acids. Germline V gives CDR1 MNHEY, CDR2 SMNVEV (reference sequence). CDR3 in amino acids: CASSSRHASSYNEQYF. The CDR3 DNA reads TGTGCCAGCAGTTCCCGCCATGCCAGCTCCTACAATGAGCAGTACTTC.

This clonotype was seen many times. J is TRBJ2-1 and V is TRBV5-1; D perhaps matches TRBD1 (6 bases). Trimming left V 1 base short and J 1 base short, with 6 bases between. The CDR3 is made up of 14 amino acids. Germline-derived CDR1 and CDR2 are SGHRS and YFSETQ. CDR3: CASSLTGSYNEQFF. CDR3 DNA sequence: TGCGCCAGCAGCTTGACAGGGTCCTACAATGAGCAGTTCTTC.

This clonotype was observed many times. The chain's CDR3 is CASSQDMLGGTEAFF. The CDR3 nucleotides are TGCGCCAGCAGCCAAGATATGCTTGGGGGCACTGAAGCTTTCTTT. V is TRBV4-3 and J is TRBJ1-1; TRBD1 is a possible D gene (5 bases). V was cut by 0 bases and J by 4 bases, with 12 bases left in between. The CDR3 contains 15 residues. Germline V gene lookup returns CDR1 LGHNA and CDR2 YSLEER.

The chain joins TRBV7-9 to TRBJ1-2, with 10 positions matching TRBD1. Trimming took 2 bases from V and 3 from J; bases not matched to a gene: 18. The CDR3 sequence is 20 residues long. The V gene's germline CDR1 is SEHNR and CDR2 FQNEAQ (reference sequence). This chain's CDR3 is CASSLPNPPRPGQGYYGYTF. CDR3 sequence (DNA): TGTGCCAGCAGCTTACCGAACCCCCCACGACCGGGACAGGGGTACTATGGCTACACCTTC.

The J gene is TRBJ1-5, the V gene TRBV29-1, with D perhaps matching TRBD1 (5 bases). Trimming cost V 4 bases and J 6 bases, with 13 bases left between them. The CDR3 covers 13 residues. Germline assignment: CDR1 SQVTM and CDR2 ANQGSEA. The CDR3: CSVGWGLSQPQHF. CDR3 nucleotides: TGCAGCGTTGGATGGGGGTTGAGTCAGCCCCAGCATTTT.

This clonotype was seen more than once but under ten times. V gene TRBV7-3 combines with J gene TRBJ1-3; 7 bases are a match to TRBD1. The trim removed 5 bases at V and 8 bases at J, leaving 9 bases unmatched. The germline gives CDR1 SGHTA, CDR2 FQGTGA. The CDR3 length is 14 residues. CDR3 DNA sequence: TGTGCCAGCAGCCAGACAGGGAGTTCGGACACCATATATTTT. This codes for CASSQTGSSDTIYF.

This clonotype was seen more than once but under ten times. The CDR3 reads CASSRKGTSGSTDTQYF. In DNA form, the CDR3 reads TGTGCCAGCAGCAGAAAAGGGACTAGCGGTAGCACAGATACGCAGTATTTT. V is TRBV7-2 and J is TRBJ2-3; 11 bases map to TRBD2. V lost 5 bases to trimming and J lost 0 bases; unmatched junction nucleotides: 7. Germline CDR1 SGHTA, CDR2 FQGNSA. The length of the CDR3 is 17 residues. The full variable domain, its missing parts supplied by reference TRBV7-2 and TRBJ2-3, is GAGVSQSPSNKVTEKGKDVELRCDPISGHTALYWYRQSLGQGLEFLIYFQGNSAPDKSGLPSDRFSAERTGGSVSTLTIQRTQQEDSAVYLCASSRKGTSGSTDTQYFGPGTRLTVL.

This clonotype was observed a few times. The rearrangement links TRBV29-1 to TRBJ1-2, with D perhaps matching TRBD1 (6 bases). Germline CDR1 is SQVTM and CDR2 is ANQGSEA. The CDR3 extends over 16 amino acids. V was shortened by 6 bases and J by 3 bases, with 23 bases between the two germline ends. The CDR3 nucleotides are TGCAGCGTCGGCCCTGCAGGGGAGGGGAACTACTATGGCTACACCTTC. It codes for CSVGPAGEGNYYGYTF. Together with reference TRBV29-1 and TRBJ1-2, the CDR3 gives the full variable domain: SAVISQKPSRDICQRGTSLTIQCQVDSQVTMMFWYRQQPGQSLTLIATANQGSEATYESGFVIDKFPISRPNLTFSTLTVSNMSPEDSSIYLCSVGPAGEGNYYGYTFGSGTRLTVV.

This clonotype appeared a few times. The chain employs TRBV7-8 and TRBJ1-2; a weak D match, TRBD1 (5 bases). The CDR3 length is 15 residues. Germline CDR1 SGHVS, CDR2 FQNEAQ. V dropped 6 bases and J dropped 7 bases, with 21 bases sitting between them. The CDR3 sequence: CASSLLPLGGSGYTF. The CDR3 nucleotides read TGTGCCAGCAGTCTCCTACCTTTGGGGGGGTCTGGCTACACCTTC.

This CDR3 reads CASSPLGGLQPQHF. The CDR3, as DNA: TGTGCCAGCAGCCCCCTCGGGGGTTTGCAGCCCCAGCATTTT. V and J are TRBV3-1 and TRBJ1-5, with D possibly TRBD1 on 5 matching bases. The germline V gene has CDR1 LGHDT and CDR2 YNNKEL (reference sequence). V shed 4 bases and J shed 7 bases, with 14 bases lying between them. This CDR3 has 14 residues.

This chain uses TRBV6-5 with TRBJ1-4; D gene unclear. The V end was cut by 0 bases, the J end by 4 bases, with 9 bases between. This CDR3 contains 15 residues. Per the germline V gene, CDR1 is MNHEY and CDR2 is SVGAGI. The CDR3 sequence: CASSYSYLHNEKLFF. CDR3 DNA sequence: TGTGCCAGCAGTTACTCGTACCTTCATAATGAAAAACTGTTTTTT.

This clonotype appeared a few times. The rearrangement links TRBV4-3 to TRBJ2-2; D not resolved. Trimming removed 2 bases from V and 7 bases from J, with 5 bases in between. The length of the CDR3 is 12 residues. Germline CDR1 reads LGHNA; CDR2 reads YSLEER. In DNA form, the CDR3 reads TGCGCCAGCAGCCAACACCGCGGGGAGCTGTTTTTT. It codes for CASSQHRGELFF.

To note about this clonotype: A read error is possible here, since a much larger clone lies one base away. The V call is TRBV7-2, the J call TRBJ1-2; no clear D gene. The CDR3 has 13 amino acids. Looked up from germline, CDR1 is SGHTA and CDR2 is FQGNSA. V was shortened by 5 bases and J by 2 bases, with 9 bases between the two germline ends. The CDR3 loop is CASSPDQNYGYTF. CDR3 in DNA: TGTGCCAGCAGCCCGGACCAGAACTATGGCTACACCTTC.

CDR3 nucleotide sequence: TGCAGCGTTGCCGGCAGATATTCCTACGAGCAGTACTTC. It translates to CSVAGRYSYEQYF. The chain employs TRBV29-1 and TRBJ2-7; no reliable D call. V was trimmed by 4 bases and J by 1 base, leaving 11 bases between them. Looked up from germline, CDR1 is SQVTM and CDR2 is ANQGSEA. The CDR3 runs to 13 residues.

The chain couples TRBV6-5 to TRBJ1-1; perhaps TRBD1 as D (6 bases). V lost 6 bases and J lost 6, with 14 bases in between. Germline values: CDR1 MNHEY, CDR2 SVGAGI. This CDR3 comprises 13 residues. The CDR3 sequence is CASRSTGRAEAFF. CDR3 DNA: TGTGCCAGCAGGTCCACAGGGAGAGCTGAAGCTTTCTTT.

This clonotype appeared a few times. The chain combines TRBV7-9 with TRBJ2-3; D is perhaps TRBD1 (6 bases). The germline V gene encodes CDR1 SEHNR and CDR2 FQNEAQ (reference sequence). The CDR3 loop spans 16 amino acids. V gave up 6 bases and J gave up 2 bases, with 18 bases separating them. The CDR3 DNA sequence: TGTGCCAGCAGTTCGACCGACAGGCAGTCCACAGATACGCAGTATTTT. It yields the protein CASSSTDRQSTDTQYF.

The J gene is TRBJ2-7, the V gene TRBV5-1; D is unclear. From germline, CDR1 is SGHRS and CDR2 YFSETQ. The length of the CDR3 is 14 residues. The germline V and J ends were trimmed by 6 bases and 0 bases, with 13 bases remaining between them. The CDR3: CASTPRAGSYEQYF. The CDR3 coding sequence is TGCGCCAGCACCCCCAGAGCTGGCTCCTACGAGCAGTACTTC. The whole variable domain, remainder taken from reference TRBV5-1 and TRBJ2-7, is KAGVTQTPRYLIKTRGQQVTLSCSPISGHRSVSWYQQTPGQGLQFLFEYFSETQRNKGNFPGRFSGRQFSNSRSEMNVSTLELGDSALYLCASTPRAGSYEQYFGPGTRLTVT.

In its sample, this clonotype was seen a few times. This chain links TRBV20-1 with TRBJ1-1; TRBD1 matches 7 bases. The CDR3 is made up of 14 amino acids. The V gene end was trimmed by 0 bases and the J gene end by 4 bases; junction bases not matched to a gene: 5. Germline assignment: CDR1 DFQATT and CDR2 SNEGSKA (reference sequence). DNA for the CDR3: TGCAGTGCTAGAGATCGACAGGGATTCACTGAAGCTTTCTTT. It translates to CSARDRQGFTEAFF.

The chain is built from TRBV27 and TRBJ1-2; 7 bases agree with TRBD1. The length of the CDR3 is 15 residues. The germline V gene has CDR1 MNHEY and CDR2 SMNVEV (reference sequence). The trim removed 1 base at V and 5 bases at J, leaving 7 bases unmatched. The CDR3 here is CASSLWPGGRYGYTF. Written as DNA, the CDR3 is TGTGCCAGCAGTTTATGGCCAGGGGGTCGGTATGGCTACACCTTC.

A few counts support this clonotype. The V gene is TRBV27, the J gene TRBJ2-6; the D is unclear. Trimming took off 3 bases at V and 0 bases at J, with 6 bases between the two ends. Germline V lookup: CDR1 MNHEY, CDR2 SMNVEV (reference sequence). The CDR3 extends over 15 amino acids. The CDR3, as DNA: TGTGCCAGCAGTTTGTCCCTCTCTGGGGCCAACGTCCTGACTTTC. Translated, it gives CASSLSLSGANVLTF.

This sequence joins TRBV5-1 and TRBJ2-1; 11 nucleotides line up with TRBD2. The CDR3 has 15 residues. Losses at the gene ends were 2 bases for V and 8 bases for J; bases not matched to a gene: 6. CDR1 is SGHRS, CDR2 YFSETQ, per germline. CDR3 protein: CASSFLAGGSDEQFF. CDR3 nucleotides: TGCGCCAGCAGCTTTCTAGCGGGAGGTAGCGATGAGCAGTTCTTC.

The chain couples TRBV12-3 or TRBV12-4 to TRBJ1-2; possible D gene TRBD1, 5 bases. The CDR3 has 15 residues. V was shortened by 8 bases and J by 5 bases, with 21 bases between the two germline ends. This CDR3 reads CASRAQGRSIYGYTF. Here the CDR3 DNA reads TGTGCCAGCCGCGCCCAGGGACGCTCGATTTATGGCTACACCTTC.